This is a list of T cell receptor beta chains from one sample in a study of long-term antiretroviral therapy in people with HIV. Produced via immunoSEQ multiplex PCR; TCRdb's table is partial and in-frame only. The sample contains roughly 20,000 clones, approximately 84% of which appear only once. This material consisted of unsorted PBMCs, taken 1.8 years before starting antiretroviral therapy. Receptor source: a woman aged 25 to 39 with HIV. CDR3s include the opening cysteine and the closing phenylalanine or tryptophan. D genes are given only for firm matches. Some rows mark clone size as missing; the rest say once, few, many or name a class of expanded clone.

v_call: TRBV6-5
d_call: NA
j_call: TRBJ2-7
clone_size: NA
cdr3_nt: TGTGCCAGCAGTTACGCCGGGGGGCGCGAGCAGTACTTC
cdr3_aa: CASSYAGGREQYF

v_call: TRBV5-1
d_call: TRBD2
j_call: TRBJ2-5
clone_size: NA
cdr3_nt: TGCGCCAGTCATGAGCTAGCGGGGGGGAAGAAGACCCAGTACTTC
cdr3_aa: CASHELAGGKKTQYF

v_call: TRBV30
d_call: NA
j_call: TRBJ1-1
clone_size: NA
cdr3_nt: TGTGCCTGGAGTGTACTAACCAGGCCCGAAGCTTTCTTT
cdr3_aa: CAWSVLTRPEAFF

v_call: TRBV10-3
d_call: NA
j_call: TRBJ1-5
clone_size: NA
cdr3_nt: TGTGCCATCAGTGAGTCGAATCAGCCCCAGCATTTT
cdr3_aa: CAISESNQPQHF

v_call: TRBV11-3
d_call: NA
j_call: TRBJ2-2
clone_size: NA
cdr3_nt: TGTGCCAGCAGCTTGTGGAACACCGGGGAGCTGTTTTTT
cdr3_aa: CASSLWNTGELFF

v_call: TRBV7-8
d_call: NA
j_call: TRBJ1-6
clone_size: NA
cdr3_nt: TGTGCCAGCAGCCGCCGACCGGGACCCCTCCACTTT
cdr3_aa: CASSRRPGPLHF

v_call: TRBV9
d_call: NA
j_call: TRBJ1-1
clone_size: NA
cdr3_nt: TGTGCCAGCAGCGTGACAACTCCAACTGAAGCTTTCTTT
cdr3_aa: CASSVTTPTEAFF

v_call: TRBV7-8
d_call: NA
j_call: TRBJ1-2
clone_size: NA
cdr3_nt: TGTGCCAGCAGCCCAGGTGGAGGTAACTATGGCTACACCTTC
cdr3_aa: CASSPGGGNYGYTF

v_call: TRBV7-9
d_call: NA
j_call: TRBJ1-2
clone_size: NA
cdr3_nt: TGTGCCAGTGAGCAGGGAACTAACTATGGCTACACCTTC
cdr3_aa: CASEQGTNYGYTF

v_call: TRBV27
d_call: NA
j_call: TRBJ1-1
clone_size: few
cdr3_nt: TGTGCCAGCAGTTTATCGGGACCGAACACTGAAGCTTTCTTT
cdr3_aa: CASSLSGPNTEAFF

v_call: TRBV7-2
d_call: NA
j_call: TRBJ1-3
clone_size: NA
cdr3_nt: TGTGCCAGCAGCTTACAGGGCAGGGTCGATGGAAACACCATATATTTT
cdr3_aa: CASSLQGRVDGNTIYF

v_call: TRBV19
d_call: NA
j_call: TRBJ2-7
clone_size: once
cdr3_nt: TGTGCCAGTAGTATTTTCGGGTCCAGCTACGAGCAGTACTTC
cdr3_aa: CASSIFGSSYEQYF

v_call: TRBV7-8
d_call: NA
j_call: TRBJ2-1
clone_size: NA
cdr3_nt: TGTGCCAGCAGCTTAGGGGCCCAGGGCTCCTACAATGAGCAGTTCTTC
cdr3_aa: CASSLGAQGSYNEQFF

v_call: TRBV6-5
d_call: NA
j_call: TRBJ2-4
clone_size: NA
cdr3_nt: TGTGCCAGCAGTTACTCAGGGCAGATGGGGAACATTCAGTACTTC
cdr3_aa: CASSYSGQMGNIQYF

v_call: TRBV2
d_call: NA
j_call: TRBJ1-1
clone_size: NA
cdr3_nt: TGTGCCAGCAGTCAAGTAATGAGGGCTTTCTTT
cdr3_aa: CASSQVMRAFF

v_call: TRBV5-5
d_call: NA
j_call: TRBJ1-6
clone_size: NA
cdr3_nt: TGTGCCAGCAGCTTACCCGGGGGGGATTCACCCCTCCACTTT
cdr3_aa: CASSLPGGDSPLHF

v_call: TRBV6-5
d_call: TRBD1
j_call: TRBJ1-5
clone_size: NA
cdr3_nt: TGTGCCAGCAGTTACTCACGGACAGGGGGCAAGCCCCAGCATTTT
cdr3_aa: CASSYSRTGGKPQHF

v_call: TRBV9
d_call: NA
j_call: TRBJ1-3
clone_size: NA
cdr3_nt: TGTGCCAGCAGCGACAACTCTGGAAACACCATATATTTT
cdr3_aa: CASSDNSGNTIYF

v_call: TRBV2
d_call: NA
j_call: TRBJ2-5
clone_size: NA
cdr3_nt: TGTGCCAGCAGTGAAAGTACACCCTCGGAGACCCAGTACTTC
cdr3_aa: CASSESTPSETQYF

v_call: TRBV7-3
d_call: TRBD1
j_call: TRBJ2-1
clone_size: NA
cdr3_nt: TGTGCCAGCAGCCGGGGGACAGGGAGTGGTGATGAGCAGTTCTTC
cdr3_aa: CASSRGTGSGDEQFF

v_call: TRBV5-5
d_call: NA
j_call: TRBJ1-6
clone_size: NA
cdr3_nt: TGTGCCAGCAGATCATGGGATAATTCACCCCTCCACTTT
cdr3_aa: CASRSWDNSPLHF

v_call: TRBV9
d_call: NA
j_call: TRBJ1-1
clone_size: NA
cdr3_nt: TGTGCCAGCAGCTCCTCTGGGACCACTGAAGCTTTCTTT
cdr3_aa: CASSSSGTTEAFF

v_call: TRBV10-3
d_call: NA
j_call: TRBJ1-4
clone_size: NA
cdr3_nt: TGTGCCATCAGTGCTCAACAGGAGTTAAATGAAAAACTGTTTTTT
cdr3_aa: CAISAQQELNEKLFF

v_call: TRBV9
d_call: NA
j_call: TRBJ1-3
clone_size: NA
cdr3_nt: TGTGGGAGGGAAAGCTCTGGAAACACCATATATTTT
cdr3_aa: CGRESSGNTIYF

v_call: TRBV2
d_call: TRBD1
j_call: TRBJ1-2
clone_size: NA
cdr3_nt: TGTGCCAGCAGTGAGGACAGGGGGAACTATGGCTACACCTTC
cdr3_aa: CASSEDRGNYGYTF

v_call: TRBV5-5
d_call: NA
j_call: TRBJ1-4
clone_size: NA
cdr3_nt: TGTGCCAGCCATGGCAGGAGCATTAATGAAAAACTGTTTTTT
cdr3_aa: CASHGRSINEKLFF

v_call: TRBV5-5
d_call: NA
j_call: TRBJ1-4
clone_size: NA
cdr3_nt: TGTGCCAGCAGCCCCAGGGCGTGGGAAAAGGGTCGGAAAGGAAAACTGTTTTTT
cdr3_aa: CASSPRAWEKGRKGKLFF

v_call: TRBV28
d_call: TRBD2
j_call: TRBJ2-3
clone_size: NA
cdr3_nt: TGTGCCAGCAGCTCCCCCCAGGGTACTAGCGGGGGCGAAGGGACGCAGTATTTT
cdr3_aa: CASSSPQGTSGGEGTQYF

v_call: TRBV27
d_call: TRBD2
j_call: TRBJ2-3
clone_size: NA
cdr3_nt: TGTGCCAGCAGTTCCTCGTCCGGGACTAGCGGGGTCACAGATACGCAGTATTTT
cdr3_aa: CASSSSSGTSGVTDTQYF

v_call: TRBV11-2
d_call: TRBD1
j_call: TRBJ1-2
clone_size: NA
cdr3_nt: TGTGCCAGCAGCTTATCCCCGAGGGGGCAATCTAACTATGGCTACACCTTC
cdr3_aa: CASSLSPRGQSNYGYTF

v_call: TRBV7-9
d_call: TRBD1
j_call: TRBJ1-3
clone_size: NA
cdr3_nt: TGTGCCAGCAGCTTCGATCGGACAGGGGGAAACACCATATATTTT
cdr3_aa: CASSFDRTGGNTIYF